This T cell receptor beta chain was captured in a study of T cell responses to AZD1222 COVID-19 vaccine (dated by TCRdb to the early 2020s). For the wider study: AZD1222 recipients given second doses at about 4 weeks or at about 12 weeks were pooled, since spike-specific TCR depth and breadth were not found to differ between the two schedules. TCR sequencing covered 230 to 250 trial participants: 200 to 210 given two doses of AZD1222 and around 25 given two doses of MenACWY control vaccine. Trial participants were enrolled by age into subgroups of 18-55, 56-69 and 70-plus years, and around 150, 29 and 61 TCR-sequenced participants, respectively, were included in these subgroups.

What the authors observed across the whole study: Reportedly, close to half of the unique spike-specific TCRs recognized epitopes lying outside the regions that are mutated in the B.1.351 and B.1.1.7 variants. A significant rise in spike-specific TCR breadth and depth was observed after two AZD1222 doses relative to day 0 and relative to MenACWY recipients. Vaccine-associated CD4 TCRs spanned the whole spike protein, with dominant responses in regions 160-218 and 743-854. In the small 56-69-year group, the increase in depth fell short of significance, most likely because of low power. Only a handful of AZD1222 recipients were SARS-CoV-2 seropositive at baseline, limiting conclusions about previously exposed vaccinees. Participants were mostly white British and included more females than males, and it was suggested by the authors that clonal diversity may have been underestimated. Because no day 14 peak-response samples were available, repertoires were characterized only after the peak T cell response.

The CDR3 regions of human TCRbeta chains were analyzed by immunosequencing. Concerning the study's data processing: Repertoire TCRs were matched against a reference library of SARS-CoV-2-specific TCRs generated with the MIRA antigen-specificity platform. Breadth meant the fraction of unique TCRs that were SARS-CoV-2-associated, whereas depth meant the fraction of total T cells that were SARS-CoV-2-associated. Using the MIRA data, every spike-specific TCR was mapped to the spike region that the TCR reacted to and assigned to either a CD4 or a CD8 class. Log10-transformed breadth and depth values were compared by one-way ANOVA with Sidak's multiple comparisons tests. In TCRdb, the immuneACCESS table is reduced to in-frame sequences with V and J assigned. These tables do not hold every clone; where another copy was compared, an unresolved V gene accounts for under half, and the others remain unexplained. Clonal size and the V and J genes are those of that table, whereas D and trimming came from the DNA. In this sample the table shows about 55,000 clones, approximately 84% of which occur a single time. The top ten constitute more than 20% of the sample.

Sequences LGHNA (CDR1) and YNFKEQ (CDR2) are obtained from the germline V gene. Clipping removes 0 bases from V and 0 bases from J, with 12 as the unmatched junction base count. Measured from the cysteine to the phenylalanine, the CDR3 is 20 residues long. Only CDR3 DNA remains: 60 bases, in frame from the first base. This specimen's time point label, per the study, means: baseline before first vaccination. Vaccinee samples came from UK trials COV001 and COV002, including a single-blind randomized controlled phase 2/3 trial of AZD1222 (ChAdOx1 nCoV-19) in healthy adults. For TCRbeta chain sequencing, PBMC samples from trial participants were taken at day 0 and at day 28 after the second dose. Turning to this clone: No cognate antigen has been identified for it. Within one base of it there is no much larger clone, and no base qualities were kept.

The clonotype was recovered from an adult in good health. In this chain, TRBV4-2 is recombined with TRBJ2-7; 12 nucleotides in the junction match TRBD2. The sample in question was peripheral blood, obtained on day 0 of AZD1222 vaccination. CDR3 sequence: CASSQEGDWTSGASSYEQYF. The DNA is TGTGCCAGCAGCCAAGAAGGGGATTGGACTAGCGGGGCCTCCTCCTACGAGCAGTACTTC.